The source of this T cell receptor (beta chain) is a study of metastatic and nonmetastatic thyroid tumors. Until they underwent thyroid surgery, no patient had received any treatment. From the PCR reads, TCRdb re-called clones with MiXCR. The data show 7,000 or so clones, approximately 39% seen once. Unmatched junction bases numbered 6, after V lost 1 base and J lost 4 bases. Germline V gene sequence: CDR1 LNHDA, CDR2 SQIVND (reference sequence). This CDR3 is 15 amino acids long. This clone occurred once. This clonotype was obtained from a female donor with papillary thyroid cancer or a benign thyroid nodule (not recorded which). Some clones in this sample may be carry-over from other donors' samples. The rearrangement joins TRBV19 to TRBJ1-2; 7 nucleotides agree with TRBD1. Sequences were obtained from tumor tissue. The CDR3 DNA reads as TGTGCCAGTAGTATAGCCCTAGGGACAGCCTATGGCTACACCTTC. Amino acids: CASSIALGTAYGYTF.